One and the same sample provided the 21 T cell receptor beta chains below, sequenced in a study of identical twins (dated by TCRdb to between 2015 and 2016). The method behind the library was 5' RACE. The instrument was an Illumina HiSeq 2000. TCRdb itself trimmed the public reads at Q25 with fastp, ran MiXCR and retained productive beta chains. One record per CDR3 amino acid sequence lists the most common genes and DNA. A total of some 460,000 distinct CDR3 sequences appear in this sample, more than 13% of them only once. Roughly 0.56% of the sample rests with the top ten. The sample also formed part of further work on yellow fever vaccine responses in identical twins.

Sequenced material: CD4+ T cells sorted from blood. The origin of the receptors is a woman younger than 30 in good health.

This clonotype was seen more than once but under ten times. The chain carries TRBV11-2 and TRBJ2-7; 12 bases agree with TRBD2. CDR1 is SGHAT and CDR2 is FQNNGV in the germline V gene. This CDR3 contains 17 residues. With V trimmed by 0 bases and J by 8 bases, 11 bases remained unmatched. The DNA of the CDR3 is TGTGCCAGCAGCTTAGACGGCCTAGCGGGAGGGCCGCAGCAGCAGTACTTC. This codes for CASSLDGLAGGPQQQYF. Full variable domain (missing parts from reference TRBV11-2 and TRBJ2-7): EAGVAQSPRYKIIEKRQSVAFWCNPISGHATLYWYQQILGQGPKLLIQFQNNGVVDDSQLPKDRFSAERLKGVDSTLKIQPAKLEDSAVYLCASSLDGLAGGPQQQYFGPGTRLTVT.

This chain uses TRBV3-1 with TRBJ2-4; the match to TRBD2 covers 8 bases. Trimming cost V 0 bases and J 7 bases; bases outside gene matches: 5. Germline V CDR1 and CDR2: LGHDT, YNNKEL (reference sequence). The CDR3 covers 15 residues. The CDR3 spells CASSQDTRGGNIQYF. The CDR3 DNA reads TGTGCCAGCAGCCAAGATACCCGGGGGGGGAACATTCAGTACTTC.

Remarks on this clonotype: The junction and the germline gene differ at one end; a read error may be behind it. The chain links TRBV9 to TRBJ2-7; the D is unclear. Germline V gene sequence: CDR1 SGDLS, CDR2 YYNGEE. The CDR3 has 16 residues. The CDR3 is CASSRTPNWTSHEQYF. DNA of the CDR3: TGTGCCAGCAGCCGAACCCCTAATTGGACCTCCCACGAGCAGTACTTC. The whole variable domain, filled in from reference TRBV9 and TRBJ2-7, reads DSGVTQTPKHLITATGQRVTLRCSPRSGDLSVYWYQQSLDQGLQFLIQYYNGEERAKGNILERFSAQQFPDLHSELNLSSLELGDSALYFCASSRTPNWTSHEQYFGPGTRLTVT.

This clonotype came up a few times. The chain employs TRBV6-5 and TRBJ1-1; D remains unclear. Germline-derived CDR1 and CDR2 are MNHEY and SVGAGI. This CDR3 comprises 14 residues. Trimming removed 2 bases at V and 1 base at J, with 8 bases between. CDR3 region: CASSYSSANTEAFF. The CDR3 DNA is TGTGCCAGCAGTTACAGTTCAGCGAACACTGAAGCTTTCTTT.

This clonotype was picked up a small number of times. In nucleotides, the CDR3 is TGTGCCAGCACCCCCGCTAGCGGTACAAATGAGCAGTTCTTC. Translating gives CASTPASGTNEQFF. The chain has TRBV7-6 and TRBJ2-1, with 7 positions matching TRBD2. Per the germline V gene, CDR1 is SGHVS and CDR2 is FNYEAQ. The junction had 10 bases not matched to a gene; V was cut back by 7 bases and J by 7 bases. The CDR3 extends over 14 amino acids.

The chain recombines TRBV21-1 with TRBJ2-1; the D call TRBD1 from the table was never checked on the DNA. TRBV21-1 is a listed pseudogene. The CDR3 loop spans 17 amino acids. The CDR3 loop reads CASSKDHRGFSYNEQFF. DNA of the CDR3: TGTGCCAGCAGCAAAGATCATCGGGGGTTCTCCTACAATGAGCAGTTCTTC.

In this sample, this clonotype turned up many times. The chain links TRBV15 to TRBJ2-1; the match to TRBD1 covers 10 bases. CDR3 length: 17 amino acids. Germline CDR1 is LNHNV and CDR2 is YYDKDF (reference sequence). Trimming removed 3 bases from V and 6 bases from J; junction bases left unmatched: 11. CDR3 bases: TGTGCCACCAGCAGGGACGAGCTCGGGACAGGGGTCAATGAGCAGTTCTTC. It codes for CATSRDELGTGVNEQFF.

This clonotype appeared a few times. This chain uses TRBV28 with TRBJ2-1; 13 nucleotides match TRBD2. CDR1 is MDHEN, CDR2 SYDVKM, per germline. J lost 7 bases, V lost 5 bases, and 8 bases had no gene match. CDR3 length equals 16 residues. The DNA of the CDR3 is TGTGCCAGCAGTCCGACGGGACTAGCGGGGACTAATGAGCAGTTCTTC. This sequence encodes CASSPTGLAGTNEQFF.

The genes are TRBV7-8 and TRBJ2-7; 7 nucleotides line up with TRBD2. J gave up 4 bases and V 5 bases, and 11 bases lay outside the gene matches. The CDR3 loop spans 15 amino acids. Per germline, CDR1 SGHVS and CDR2 FQNEAQ. Here the CDR3 DNA reads TGTGCCAGCAGCCGAGGTCGGGGCGGGGGTTACGAGCAGTACTTC. It yields the protein CASSRGRGGGYEQYF.

The table lists this clonotype with many counts. V usage is TRBV7-6 and J usage is TRBJ2-3; 9 bases map to TRBD1. The CDR3 runs to 14 residues. With V trimmed by 3 bases and J by 3 bases, 1 base remained unmatched. The germline CDR1 and CDR2 sequences are SGHVS and FNYEAQ. This CDR3 is CASSLGTGTDTQYF. The CDR3 nucleotides are TGTGCCAGCAGCTTGGGGACAGGGACAGATACGCAGTATTTT.

This clonotype was detected a few times. The chain employs TRBV25-1 and TRBJ2-3, with D unclear. Per germline, CDR1 MGHDK and CDR2 SYGVNS. Trimming left V 5 bases short and J 3 bases short, with 9 bases between. The CDR3 sequence is 13 residues long. The CDR3 nucleotides are TGTGCCAGCAGTTCTACAGAGACAGATACGCAGTATTTT. This translates into CASSSTETDTQYF.

This clonotype was recorded many times. The chain has TRBV12-3 or TRBV12-4 and TRBJ2-7; no clear D gene. This CDR3 comprises 14 residues. Between the trimmed V and J ends, which lost 6 bases and 7 bases, there was a span of 19 bases. The CDR3 nucleotides are TGTGCCAGCAGAGTGGCAGCCTCCCTACGAGAGCAGTACTTC. Translated, it gives CASRVAASLREQYF.

This clonotype was counted many times. The rearrangement uses TRBV20-1 and TRBJ2-1; D ambiguous. Per the germline V gene, CDR1 is DFQATT and CDR2 is SNEGSKA (reference sequence). V was shortened by 4 bases and J by 7 bases, with 8 bases between the two germline ends. The CDR3 has 11 amino acids. Here the CDR3 reads CSAKLWNEQFF. For the CDR3, the DNA is TGCAGTGCTAAGTTGTGGAATGAGCAGTTCTTC.

This chain connects TRBV5-1 to TRBJ2-1; perhaps TRBD1 as D (5 bases). CDR1 and CDR2 from the germline V gene are SGHRS and YFSETQ. V lost 0 bases, J lost 8 bases, and 15 bases lay in between. The CDR3 has 15 amino acids. The CDR3 here is CASSLVQGNTYEQFF. CDR3 DNA: TGCGCCAGCAGCTTGGTGCAGGGTAATACGTATGAGCAGTTCTTC.

The chain is built from TRBV7-2 and TRBJ2-1; 7 bases map to TRBD1. The germline V gene has CDR1 SGHTA and CDR2 FQGNSA. Trimming removed 4 bases from V and 9 bases from J; junction bases left unmatched: 6. The CDR3 consists of 13 residues. Here the CDR3 DNA reads TGTGCCAGCAGCTCGAGACAGGGCGGTGAGCAGTTCTTC. This gives the protein CASSSRQGGEQFF.

The CDR3 DNA follows: TGTGCCAGCAGTCTACGCCAGCGGGAGGGCCGCCACGAGCAGTACTTC. The encoded protein is CASSLRQREGRHEQYF. The chain links TRBV27 to TRBJ2-7; TRBD2 matches at 10 bases. This CDR3 region has 16 residues. CDR1 MNHEY and CDR2 SMNVEV come from the germline V gene (reference sequence). Trimming at V came to 5 bases and at J to 5 bases, leaving 12 bases not matched to a gene.

The chain links TRBV3-1 to TRBJ2-1; tentatively, D is TRBD1 (6 bases). From germline, CDR1 is LGHDT and CDR2 YNNKEL (reference sequence). The CDR3 loop spans 15 amino acids. Trimming stripped 1 base from V and 3 bases from J, with 10 bases between. Here the CDR3 reads CASSQGRGFYNEQFF. As DNA, the CDR3 is TGTGCCAGCAGCCAAGGCAGGGGATTCTACAATGAGCAGTTCTTC.

There are a few counts of this clonotype. This chain joins TRBV3-1 and TRBJ2-3, with 8 bases fitting TRBD2. CDR3 size: 15 residues. Per germline, CDR1 LGHDT and CDR2 YNNKEL (reference sequence). J lost 1 base, V lost 1 base, and 1 base had no gene match. The CDR3 here is CASSQAGGRTDTQYF. CDR3 in DNA: TGTGCCAGCAGCCAAGCGGGGGGGCGCACAGATACGCAGTATTTT.

This clonotype was seen only once. This chain uses TRBV7-9 with TRBJ2-3; 7 bases are a match to TRBD1. Germline values: CDR1 SEHNR, CDR2 FQNEAQ (reference sequence). V lost 2 bases and J lost 4; bases outside the gene matches: 9. The CDR3 consists of 16 residues. CDR3 sequence (DNA): TGTGCCAGCAGCTTATTAGGCAGGGGGATGTCAGATACGCAGTATTTT. It is translated as CASSLLGRGMSDTQYF.

The chain has TRBV24-1 and TRBJ2-2; 7 bases align to TRBD1. CDR3 length equals 15 residues. Germline loops: CDR1 KGHDR, CDR2 SFDVKD. V shed 0 bases, J shed 8 bases, and the junction held 5 bases outside the gene matches. CDR3 DNA sequence: TGTGCCACCAGTGATTTGACCAGGGGGAGAGGGGAGCTGTTTTTT. Translated: CATSDLTRGRGELFF.

The chain is built from TRBV6-5 and TRBJ2-5, with D perhaps matching TRBD1 (6 bases). Deletions cut 1 base from V and 0 bases from J, with 9 bases between. Germline V lookup: CDR1 MNHEY, CDR2 SVGAGI. The CDR3 is 15 residues long. The CDR3 reads CASSYLQGYQETQYF. The DNA for the CDR3 is TGTGCCAGCAGTTACTTGCAGGGGTACCAAGAGACCCAGTACTTC.